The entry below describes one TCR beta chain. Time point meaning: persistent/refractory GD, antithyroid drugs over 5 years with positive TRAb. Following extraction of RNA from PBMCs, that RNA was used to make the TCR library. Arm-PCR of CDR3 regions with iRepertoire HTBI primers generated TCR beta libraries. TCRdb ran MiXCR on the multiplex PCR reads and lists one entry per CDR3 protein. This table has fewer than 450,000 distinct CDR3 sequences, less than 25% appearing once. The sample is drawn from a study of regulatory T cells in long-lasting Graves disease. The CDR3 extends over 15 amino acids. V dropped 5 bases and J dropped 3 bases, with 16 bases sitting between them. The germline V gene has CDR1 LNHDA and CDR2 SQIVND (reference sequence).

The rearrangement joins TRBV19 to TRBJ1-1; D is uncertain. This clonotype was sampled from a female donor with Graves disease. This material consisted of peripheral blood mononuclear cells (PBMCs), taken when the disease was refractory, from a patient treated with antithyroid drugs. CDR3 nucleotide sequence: TGTGCCAGTAGTCCTCAAGATCTTTGGGACACTGAAGCTTTCTTT. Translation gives CASSPQDLWDTEAFF. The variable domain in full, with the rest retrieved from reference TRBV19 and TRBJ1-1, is DGGITQSPKYLFRKEGQNVTLSCEQNLNHDAMYWYRQDPGQGLRLIYYSQIVNDFQKGDIAEGYSVSREKKESFPLTVTSAQKNPTAFYLCASSPQDLWDTEAFFGQGTRLTVV.